These T cell receptor beta chains were read from a single sample in a study of cytomegalovirus exposure and HLA in healthy donors. The assay was immunoSEQ multiplex PCR, and TCRdb's table has in-frame clones only and misses some. This sample has about 120,000 clones, with around three quarters found just once. The sample was PBMCs. The receptors were gathered from a woman in her 30s in good health and CMV-seropositive. The CDR3 runs from the conserved cysteine through the conserved F or W. The order of the fields is V gene, D gene, J gene, clone size, CDR3 DNA, CDR3 protein. The D gene is left open where the match is weak. Expanded clones are given a class, and other clones once, few, many or no size at all.

v_call: TRBV5-1; d_call: TRBD1; j_call: TRBJ2-3; clone_size: -; cdr3_nt: TGCGCCAGCCGATCGACTGACAGGGCAAATACGCAGTATTTT; cdr3_aa: CASRSTDRANTQYF
v_call: TRBV5-1; d_call: TRBD1; j_call: TRBJ1-3; clone_size: -; cdr3_nt: TGCGCCAGCAGCCCGGGACAGGGGTCTGGAAACACCATATATTTT; cdr3_aa: CASSPGQGSGNTIYF
v_call: TRBV25-1; d_call: -; j_call: TRBJ2-5; clone_size: -; cdr3_nt: TGTGCCAGCAGCCCCCGAGAACCTTCGGAGACCCAGTACTTC; cdr3_aa: CASSPREPSETQYF
v_call: TRBV5-1; d_call: -; j_call: TRBJ2-2; clone_size: -; cdr3_nt: TGCGCCAGCAGCCCTCCAGTATGGAACACCGGGGAGCTGTTTTTT; cdr3_aa: CASSPPVWNTGELFF
v_call: TRBV10-1; d_call: TRBD1; j_call: TRBJ2-1; clone_size: once; cdr3_nt: TGCGCCAGCAGCCACAGGGGGCGGTTTTGGAATGAGCAGTTCTTC; cdr3_aa: CASSHRGRFWNEQFF
v_call: TRBV4-3; d_call: -; j_call: TRBJ2-7; clone_size: few; cdr3_nt: TGCGCCAGCAGCCAAGATTGGGGGGGGCTCCTGTGGAACGAGCAGTACTTC; cdr3_aa: CASSQDWGGLLWNEQYF
v_call: TRBV19; d_call: TRBD1; j_call: TRBJ1-1; clone_size: -; cdr3_nt: TGTGCCAGTAGTCCCCGACAGGGGGGGGTTTGGAGGACTGAAGCTTTCTTT; cdr3_aa: CASSPRQGGVWRTEAFF
v_call: TRBV21-1; d_call: -; j_call: TRBJ2-5; clone_size: -; cdr3_nt: TGTGCCGCTACCCTCGTCACCAGACAGGGCCAAGAGACCCAGTACTTC; cdr3_aa: CAATLVTRQGQETQYF
v_call: TRBV5-1; d_call: -; j_call: TRBJ2-3; clone_size: -; cdr3_nt: TGCGCCAGCAGCTTGGGTTCTGTTTCCTATATCCCAGATACGCAGTATTTT; cdr3_aa: CASSLGSVSYIPDTQYF
v_call: TRBV5-4; d_call: -; j_call: TRBJ2-1; clone_size: -; cdr3_nt: TGTGCCAGCAGCTTGGGAGGCAGTGAGCAGTTCTTC; cdr3_aa: CASSLGGSEQFF
v_call: TRBV6-1; d_call: TRBD2; j_call: TRBJ2-5; clone_size: -; cdr3_nt: TGTGCCAGCAGTGGAGGGGGCGCGGGAGGGGAGACCCAGTACTTC; cdr3_aa: CASSGGGAGGETQYF
v_call: TRBV28; d_call: -; j_call: TRBJ2-1; clone_size: -; cdr3_nt: TGTGCCAGCAGTCTTGGAGGGGCGTCCTACAATGAGCAGTTCTTC; cdr3_aa: CASSLGGASYNEQFF
v_call: TRBV25-1; d_call: -; j_call: TRBJ2-7; clone_size: -; cdr3_nt: TGTGCCAGCAGTGCTCGGACAGACGAGCAGTACTTC; cdr3_aa: CASSARTDEQYF
v_call: TRBV11-2; d_call: TRBD1; j_call: TRBJ1-5; clone_size: -; cdr3_nt: TGTGCCAGCAGCTTAAACAGGGGTGGTCAGCCCCAGCATTTT; cdr3_aa: CASSLNRGGQPQHF
v_call: TRBV6-6; d_call: TRBD1; j_call: TRBJ1-1; clone_size: -; cdr3_nt: TGTGCCACCAACAGGGGGGTGGACACTGAAGCTTTCTTT; cdr3_aa: CATNRGVDTEAFF
v_call: TRBV28; d_call: TRBD2; j_call: TRBJ2-7; clone_size: -; cdr3_nt: TGTGCCAGCAGTTTATGGCCCTATAGGCGGGGGAGCTCCTACGAGCAGTACTTC; cdr3_aa: CASSLWPYRRGSSYEQYF